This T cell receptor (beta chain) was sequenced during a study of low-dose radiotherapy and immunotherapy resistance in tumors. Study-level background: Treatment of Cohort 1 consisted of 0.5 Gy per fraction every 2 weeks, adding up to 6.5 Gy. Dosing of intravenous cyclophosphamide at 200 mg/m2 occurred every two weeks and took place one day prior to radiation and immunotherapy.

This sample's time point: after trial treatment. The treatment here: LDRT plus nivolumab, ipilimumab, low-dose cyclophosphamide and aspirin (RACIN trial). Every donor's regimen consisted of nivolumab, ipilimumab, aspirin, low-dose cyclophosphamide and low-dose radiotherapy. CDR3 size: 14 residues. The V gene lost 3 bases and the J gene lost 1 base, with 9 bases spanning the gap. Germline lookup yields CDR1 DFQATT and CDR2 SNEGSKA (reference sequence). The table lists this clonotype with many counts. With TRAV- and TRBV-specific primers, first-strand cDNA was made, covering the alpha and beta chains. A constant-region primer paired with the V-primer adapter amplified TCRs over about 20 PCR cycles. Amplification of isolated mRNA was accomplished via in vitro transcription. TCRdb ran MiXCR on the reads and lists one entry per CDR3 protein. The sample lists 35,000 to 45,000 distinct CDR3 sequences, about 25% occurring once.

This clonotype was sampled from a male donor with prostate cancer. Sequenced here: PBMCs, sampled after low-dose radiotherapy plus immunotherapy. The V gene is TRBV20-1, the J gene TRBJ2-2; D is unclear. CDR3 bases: TGCAGTGCTAGGGGTCAGATGAACACCGGGGAGCTGTTTTTT. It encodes CSARGQMNTGELFF.